The clone carrying this T cell receptor beta chain was recorded once. The protocol was immunoSEQ multiplex PCR, while the TCRdb copy is restricted to in-frame clones and leaves out a portion. The sample lists roughly 300,000 clones, roughly 90% occurring once. These data come from a study of Ad26.COV2.S vaccination and SARS-CoV-2 variants. Study-level information: Donor had been placed in the Ad26.COV2.S arm of the COV1001 trial.

V was pared by 5 bases and J by 5 bases, with 12 bases between. The CDR3 consists of 13 residues. Indicated treatment: approximately 18 received Ad26.COV2.S at low or high dose, single or two shots; roughly five received placebo; per-sample allocation not given. It was on day 63 after the first vaccine or placebo injection that samples were taken. The V call is TRBV12-3 or TRBV12-4, the J call TRBJ1-1; weak D call: TRBD1 (5 bases). The sequences come from peripheral blood, collected in a trial of Ad26.COV2.S vaccine versus placebo. The sequence came from a person aged 18-60 years who received the Ad26.COV2.S COVID-19 vaccine or a placebo. DNA of the CDR3: TGTGCCAGCAGTCTTCAGGGTGCGACTGAAGCTTTCTTT. Its translation is CASSLQGATEAFF.